Presented here are 31 T cell receptor beta chains from one specimen sequenced in a study of human T cells and chemical hapten exposure. TCRdb processed the RACE reads anew with MiXCR; each CDR3 protein has one entry. This sample has 300,000 to 450,000 distinct CDR3 sequences; approximately 5% occur once, and the top ten carry approximately 2.8%. Regarding time point: pre-sensitization, week 0. Indicated treatment: therapeutic diphenylcyclopropenone sensitization with weekly scalp DPC. This material consisted of whole blood, taken in connection with sensitization to the hapten diphenylcyclopropenone (DPC). The origin of the receptors is a woman in her forties or fifties with alopecia areata. Some clones in this sample may be carry-over from other donors' samples.

The sample holds many counts of this clonotype. The CDR3 sequence is CASSPTKGITEAFF. The CDR3 DNA sequence: TGTGCCAGCAGCCCAACGAAGGGAATCACTGAAGCTTTCTTT. The chain is built from TRBV7-2 and TRBJ1-1, with no clear D. This CDR3 is built from 14 residues. Germline V gene lookup returns CDR1 SGHTA and CDR2 FQGNSA. Deletions cut 5 bases from V and 4 bases from J, with 14 bases between. Looking up the rest from reference TRBV7-2 and TRBJ1-1 gives the full variable domain: GAGVSQSPSNKVTEKGKDVELRCDPISGHTALYWYRQSLGQGLEFLIYFQGNSAPDKSGLPSDRFSAERTGGSVSTLTIQRTQQEDSAVYLCASSPTKGITEAFFGQGTRLTVV.

This clonotype has just a few counts. The genes are TRBV28 and TRBJ2-5; 7 nucleotides align to TRBD2. CDR1 MDHEN and CDR2 SYDVKM come from the germline V gene. V lost 7 bases to trimming and J lost 5 bases; unmatched junction nucleotides: 10. The length of the CDR3 is 14 residues. CDR3 nucleotides: TGTGCCAGCAATTGGGGCGGGAGAGGGGAGACCCAGTACTTC. Residues: CASNWGGRGETQYF. The variable domain in full, completed from reference TRBV28 and TRBJ2-5, reads DVKVTQSSRYLVKRTGEKVFLECVQDMDHENMFWYRQDPGLGLRLIYFSYDVKMKEKGDIPEGYSVSREKKERFSLILESASTNQTSMYLCASNWGGRGETQYFGPGTRLLVL.

This clonotype was recorded at least ten times. The chain has TRBV5-1 and TRBJ2-1; D call uncertain. Germline lookup yields CDR1 SGHRS and CDR2 YFSETQ. This CDR3 has 14 residues. The ends were cut back, 3 bases at V and 0 bases at J, with 7 bases in the middle. The CDR3 nucleotides are TGCGCCAGCAGCTCTGAAATCTCCTACAATGAGCAGTTCTTC. This gives the protein CASSSEISYNEQFF.

There are many counts of this clonotype. The rearrangement links TRBV27 to TRBJ2-6; unclear D gene. Trimming removed 7 bases at V and 1 base at J, with 11 bases between. This CDR3 has 15 amino acids. CDR1 and CDR2 from the germline V gene are MNHEY and SMNVEV (reference sequence). This CDR3 is CASTWGGSGANVLTF. The CDR3 nucleotides read TGTGCCAGCACCTGGGGTGGGTCTGGGGCCAACGTCCTGACTTTC.

Here the CDR3 reads CSVRPQETQYF. CDR3 DNA: TGCAGCGTGAGACCCCAAGAGACCCAGTACTTC. The V and J genes are TRBV29-1 and TRBJ2-5; D remains unclear. Germline-derived CDR1 and CDR2 are SQVTM and ANQGSEA. Trimming took off 6 bases at V and 1 base at J, with 6 bases between the two ends. The CDR3 is 11 amino acids.

The sample holds a few counts of this clonotype. The gene calls are TRBV12-3 or TRBV12-4 and TRBJ2-3, with D hard to call. This CDR3 contains 15 residues. Between the trimmed V and J ends, which lost 7 bases and 2 bases, there was a span of 16 bases. The CDR3 sequence: CASTSEMEYTDTQYF. CDR3 DNA sequence: TGTGCCAGCACCTCCGAAATGGAGTACACAGATACGCAGTATTTT.

This clonotype was seen a few times. This chain uses TRBV13 with TRBJ2-6, with D maybe TRBD1 (6 bases). V was clipped by 4 bases and J by 2 bases, with 6 bases between them. The CDR3 is 14 amino acids. Germline assignment: CDR1 PRHDT and CDR2 FYEKMQ (reference sequence). The CDR3 loop reads CASSWTAGANVLTF. CDR3 coding DNA: TGTGCCAGCAGCTGGACAGCTGGGGCCAACGTCCTGACTTTC.

This clonotype was counted ten times or more. The rearrangement joins TRBV2 to TRBJ2-3, with 9 bases lining up with TRBD1. With V trimmed by 8 bases and J by 6 bases, 6 bases remained unmatched. Germline CDR1 is SNHLY and CDR2 is FYNNEI. The CDR3 length is 13 residues. The CDR3 DNA sequence: TGTGCCAGCTCCGACAGGGGGATGGATACGCAGTATTTT. It encodes CASSDRGMDTQYF.

V is TRBV14 and J is TRBJ2-1; weak D call: TRBD2 (6 bases). The germline gives CDR1 SGHDN, CDR2 FVKESK. V lost 3 bases to trimming and J lost 4 bases, with 10 bases between them. This CDR3 spans 14 amino acids. CDR3 sequence reads: CASSHPAGYNEQFF. The CDR3 DNA sequence: TGTGCCAGCAGCCACCCGGCGGGGTACAATGAGCAGTTCTTC.

This clonotype was observed many times. This chain connects TRBV25-1 to TRBJ2-7, with 9 bases matching TRBD1. V trimming: 4 bases; J trimming: 6 bases; junction bases outside the gene matches: 4. There are 13 residues in the CDR3. Germline assignment: CDR1 MGHDK and CDR2 SYGVNS. The CDR3 spells CASSATGGVEQYF. The CDR3 DNA follows: TGTGCCAGCAGTGCCACAGGGGGCGTCGAGCAGTACTTC.

The rearrangement uses TRBV14 and TRBJ2-3, with D uncertain. CDR1 is SGHDN, CDR2 FVKESK, per germline. The V end was cut by 1 base, the J end by 10 bases, with 12 bases between. This CDR3 is built from 13 residues. Here the CDR3 DNA reads TGTGCCAGCAGCCAAGCCCGCATAGGCGCGCAGTATTTT. Protein product: CASSQARIGAQYF.

This clonotype has a handful of counts. This rearrangement joins TRBV10-3 to TRBJ2-5; 9 bases fit TRBD1. Germline assignment: CDR1 ENHRY and CDR2 SYGVKD. J gave up 3 bases and V 2 bases, and 7 bases lay outside the gene matches. The CDR3 sequence is 16 residues long. CDR3 nucleotides: TGTGCCATCAGTGAGGAATGGACAGGGGCGGAAGAGACCCAGTACTTC. This gives the protein CAISEEWTGAEETQYF.

This clonotype was observed a handful of times. The J gene is TRBJ2-7, the V gene TRBV12-3 or TRBV12-4; TRBD1 aligns across 10 bases. The CDR3 is 15 amino acids. V shed 4 bases and J 5 bases; nucleotides not matched to a gene: 8. DNA of the CDR3: TGTGCCAGCAGTTCTACCGGGACAGGGGTGCACGAGCAGTACTTC. Its translation: CASSSTGTGVHEQYF.

This clonotype was picked up many times. The V gene is TRBV6-5, the J gene TRBJ1-1, with TRBD1 as a possible D gene (5 bases). Trimming cost V 0 bases and J 5 bases, with 13 bases left between them. Germline CDR1 is MNHEY and CDR2 is SVGAGI. The CDR3 sequence is 15 residues long. CDR3 sequence (DNA): TGTGCCAGCAGTTACTCGTCAGGTTGGGGGACTGAAGCTTTCTTT. This gives the protein CASSYSSGWGTEAFF.

This clonotype was observed at least ten times. The chain links TRBV10-3 to TRBJ2-7; the match to TRBD1 covers 7 bases. The ends lost 6 bases at V and 3 bases at J; junction bases unmatched: 5. Germline CDR1 is ENHRY and CDR2 is SYGVKD. The CDR3 has 13 residues. For the CDR3, the DNA is TGTGCCATCAGGGGGGACAGCTACTACGAGCAGTACTTC. Protein: CAIRGDSYYEQYF.

This clonotype was detected ten times or more. This chain links TRBV20-1 with TRBJ2-4; 14 bases are a match to TRBD2. CDR3 length: 16 residues. Germline assignment: CDR1 DFQATT and CDR2 SNEGSKA (reference sequence). The V gene end was trimmed by 5 bases and the J gene end by 6 bases; junction bases not matched to a gene: 9. The CDR3 loop is CSAPAGLAGGRNIQYF. The CDR3 DNA sequence: TGCAGTGCTCCCGCCGGACTAGCGGGGGGCAGAAACATTCAGTACTTC.

The V gene is TRBV20-1, the J gene TRBJ2-5, with D perhaps matching TRBD2 (7 bases). V lost 3 bases to trimming and J lost 3 bases, with 14 bases between them. CDR3 size: 14 residues. Germline assignment: CDR1 DFQATT and CDR2 SNEGSKA (reference sequence). CDR3 region: CSARWGGPKETQYF. In nucleotides, the CDR3 is TGCAGTGCTAGGTGGGGGGGGCCTAAAGAGACCCAGTACTTC.

The chain uses TRBV5-1 and TRBJ2-1; D unclear. CDR1 and CDR2 from the germline V gene are SGHRS and YFSETQ. The CDR3 has 13 residues. The V and J ends lost 4 bases and 9 bases respectively, with 14 bases between them. The CDR3 DNA reads as TGCGCCAGCAGCGAAGTCCCCCTGGGTGAGCAGTTCTTC. The encoded protein is CASSEVPLGEQFF. Looking up the rest from reference TRBV5-1 and TRBJ2-1 gives the full variable domain: KAGVTQTPRYLIKTRGQQVTLSCSPISGHRSVSWYQQTPGQGLQFLFEYFSETQRNKGNFPGRFSGRQFSNSRSEMNVSTLELGDSALYLCASSEVPLGEQFFGPGTRLTVL.

This clonotype was detected many times. The chain employs TRBV7-2 and TRBJ2-1; 7 nucleotides align to TRBD2. This CDR3 spans 18 amino acids. Germline-derived CDR1 and CDR2 are SGHTA and FQGNSA. V dropped 2 bases and J dropped 5; count of bases not matched to a gene: 15. The CDR3 sequence: CASSLNRPLGRGNNEQFF. As DNA, the CDR3 is TGTGCCAGCAGCTTAAATCGACCCTTAGGGCGGGGGAACAATGAGCAGTTCTTC.

This clonotype was picked up many times. The chain combines TRBV5-6 with TRBJ2-7; 8 nucleotides align to TRBD1. The CDR3 extends over 14 amino acids. Germline V gene data show CDR1 as SGHDT and CDR2 as YYEEEE. V lost 2 bases, J lost 5 bases, and 6 bases stayed unmatched. CDR3 DNA sequence: TGTGCCAGCAGCTTCGGACAGGGTGGCGACGAGCAGTACTTC. Translated: CASSFGQGGDEQYF.

This clonotype was picked up many times. The chain uses TRBV7-9 and TRBJ1-1; TRBD1 might be the D (6 bases). V dropped 1 base and J dropped 9 bases, with 12 bases sitting between them. The CDR3 has 13 amino acids. The germline V gene has CDR1 SEHNR and CDR2 FQNEAQ (reference sequence). DNA for the CDR3: TGTGCCAGCAGCTTAGATGGCAGGGGACAAGCTTTCTTT. Translating it yields CASSLDGRGQAFF.

In this sample, this clonotype turned up many times. V gene TRBV5-4 combines with J gene TRBJ2-2, with 13 bases aligning to TRBD2. The germline V gene has CDR1 SGHNT and CDR2 YYREEE (reference sequence). V trimming: 4 bases; J trimming: 3 bases; junction bases outside the gene matches: 3. This CDR3 comprises 16 residues. CDR3 DNA sequence: TGTGCCAGCAGCCCTGGACTAGCGGGGGACACCGGGGAGCTGTTTTTT. Protein sequence: CASSPGLAGDTGELFF.

This clonotype turned up a few times. The chain combines TRBV27 with TRBJ1-1; D is unresolved. The CDR3 is made up of 13 amino acids. The V gene lost 0 bases and the J gene lost 4 bases, with 6 bases spanning the gap. The germline V gene encodes CDR1 MNHEY and CDR2 SMNVEV (reference sequence). The CDR3 is CASSLSWSTEAFF. CDR3 in DNA: TGTGCCAGCAGTTTATCGTGGAGCACTGAAGCTTTCTTT.

This rearrangement joins TRBV12-3 or TRBV12-4 to TRBJ1-2, with TRBD1 as a possible D gene (6 bases). Trimming took off 7 bases at V and 7 bases at J, with 22 bases between the two ends. This CDR3 is 15 amino acids long. The CDR3 spells CASTNPDRNLLGYTF. DNA for the CDR3: TGTGCCAGCACCAACCCCGACAGGAACCTGCTTGGCTACACCTTC.

The gene calls are TRBV29-1 and TRBJ1-4; a weak D match, TRBD1 (5 bases). CDR1 and CDR2 from the germline V gene are SQVTM and ANQGSEA. The CDR3 runs 13 residues. Trimming pared 5 bases from V and 7 bases from J, leaving 14 bases between. The DNA of the CDR3 is TGCAGCGTTTGGGAGGGGCAGGGTGAAAAACTGTTTTTT. Its translation: CSVWEGQGEKLFF. Full variable domain (missing parts from reference TRBV29-1 and TRBJ1-4): SAVISQKPSRDICQRGTSLTIQCQVDSQVTMMFWYRQQPGQSLTLIATANQGSEATYESGFVIDKFPISRPNLTFSTLTVSNMSPEDSSIYLCSVWEGQGEKLFFGSGTQLSVL.

V usage is TRBV20-1 and J usage is TRBJ2-3; 8 nucleotides agree with TRBD1. The trim removed 6 bases at V and 3 bases at J, leaving 8 bases unmatched. This CDR3 comprises 14 residues. Germline lookup yields CDR1 DFQATT and CDR2 SNEGSKA (reference sequence). The CDR3 region has the DNA TGCAGTGCCCCCGGGACAGGTGCGACAGATACGCAGTATTTT. It yields the protein CSAPGTGATDTQYF.

This clonotype has more than one count but fewer than ten. The chain is built from TRBV6-5 and TRBJ2-3, with D possibly TRBD2 on 5 matching bases. Germline CDR1 reads MNHEY; CDR2 reads SVGAGI. The length of the CDR3 is 15 residues. Trimming pared 5 bases from V and 2 bases from J, leaving 14 bases between. Here the CDR3 reads CASSRITRYTDTQYF. The CDR3 region has the DNA TGTGCCAGCAGTCGGATTACTAGATACACAGATACGCAGTATTTT.

This clonotype was found many times. The chain combines TRBV14 with TRBJ2-3, with D hard to call. Germline-derived CDR1 and CDR2 are SGHDN and FVKESK. The CDR3 is 14 residues long. The ends were cut back, 2 bases at V and 0 bases at J, with 6 bases in the middle. CDR3 in amino acids: CASSQSYSTDTQYF. For the CDR3, the DNA is TGTGCCAGCAGCCAATCGTACAGCACAGATACGCAGTATTTT.

This clonotype was observed many times. This chain joins TRBV12-3 or TRBV12-4 and TRBJ2-1, with 10 positions matching TRBD1. J gave up 5 bases and V 7 bases, and 8 bases lay outside the gene matches. CDR3 length: 15 amino acids. The CDR3: CASTWGQGINNEQFF. DNA for the CDR3: TGTGCCAGCACCTGGGGACAGGGGATTAACAATGAGCAGTTCTTC.

In its sample, this clonotype was seen many times. The genes are TRBV5-4 and TRBJ1-4, with 10 bases identical to TRBD1. This CDR3 region has 14 residues. Germline V gene data show CDR1 as SGHNT and CDR2 as YYREEE (reference sequence). After removal of 4 bases from V and 8 bases from J, the junction contained 5 bases not matched to a gene. The CDR3 region has the DNA TGTGCCAGCAGCACCGGGACAGGGGCCGAAAAACTGTTTTTT. It codes for CASSTGTGAEKLFF.

The chain links TRBV20-1 to TRBJ2-3; TRBD2 matches 8 bases. Germline trimming cut 3 bases from V and 6 bases from J; bases unmatched to any gene: 11. The CDR3 loop spans 15 amino acids. Germline CDR1 reads DFQATT; CDR2 reads SNEGSKA (reference sequence). CDR3 residues: CSARPLPGGPDTQYF. DNA for the CDR3: TGCAGTGCTAGGCCCCTGCCGGGAGGGCCGGATACGCAGTATTTT.